This TCR beta chain was found in a study of blood T cell repertoires in COVID-19. Here immunoSEQ multiplex PCR was the method, and the copy in TCRdb shows in-frame clones only, minus some. The data contain about 240,000 clones, around 90% of them singletons. The CDR3 has 16 residues. With 0 bases removed from V and 0 bases from J, the gap between germline ends came to 11 bases. Germline assignment: CDR1 LNHNV and CDR2 YYDKDF (reference sequence). The TCR originated in a woman aged 30 to 39 with acute COVID-19. The specimen sequenced was PBMCs or T cells enriched from blood (not recorded which). The chain employs TRBV15 and TRBJ1-2, with TRBD1 as a possible D gene (6 bases). The CDR3 bases are TGTGCCACCAGCAGAGATAAGGGGGACACTAACTATGGCTACACCTTC. This codes for CATSRDKGDTNYGYTF.